This T cell receptor beta chain was captured in a study of shared clonotypes between healthy human individuals. TCRdb keeps only in-frame clones here, not all; method: immunoSEQ multiplex PCR. This sample has 950,000 to 1,100,000 clones, with about 80% found just once. The sequence came from a man aged 18 to 29 in good health. Some clones in this sample may be carry-over from other donors' samples. Source material: memory CD4+ T cells from PBMCs. The sample's subset: CD45RA-negative fraction.

CDR3 in amino acids: CASGLTGDTGELFF. CDR3 nucleotide sequence: TGTGCTAGTGGTCTTACAGGGGACACCGGGGAGCTGTTTTTT. The chain uses TRBV12-5 and TRBJ2-2; 7 bases match TRBD1. This CDR3 is 14 amino acids long. CDR1 is LGHNT and CDR2 is FRNRAP in the germline V gene. Unmatched junction bases numbered 3, after V lost 5 bases and J lost 3 bases. The variable domain in full, with the rest retrieved from reference TRBV12-5 and TRBJ2-2, is DARVTQTPRHKVTEMGQEVTMRCQPILGHNTVFWYRQTMMQGLELLAYFRNRAPLDDSGMPKDRFSAEMPDATLATLKIQPSEPRDSAVYFCASGLTGDTGELFFGEGSRLTVL.